This TCR beta chain was sequenced in a study of blood T cell repertoires in COVID-19. Study-level information: PBMCs, B-cell-depleted T cells, or T cells provided the cDNA or gDNA that made up the material.

Losses at the gene ends were 5 bases for V and 2 bases for J; bases not matched to a gene: 14. Germline-derived CDR1 and CDR2 are SGHDN and FVKESK. The CDR3 sequence is 18 residues long. This clone appeared a single time. As originally analysed: Cell counts per sample came from amplifying reference gene primers. Libraries were prepared by immunoSEQ multiplex PCR; TCRdb keeps only in-frame clonotypes and omits some of them. That table is the source of V, J and clone size, and D and trimming were worked out from the DNA. The sample lists roughly 60,000 clones, almost 85% seen once, with 3.5% in the top ten.

The chain is built from TRBV14 and TRBJ2-2; 7 nucleotides line up with TRBD2. The receptor comes from a man aged 55 to 70 with acute or convalescent COVID-19. The sequencing sample was made of peripheral blood. In DNA, the CDR3 is TGTGCCAGCAGCTCCCGCCTACGGGGGGTTCTTAACACCGGGGAGCTGTTTTTT. It is translated as CASSSRLRGVLNTGELFF. Variable domain in full (rest from reference TRBV14 and TRBJ2-2): EAGVTQFPSHSVIEKGQTVTLRCDPISGHDNLYWYRRVMGKEIKFLLHFVKESKQDESGMPNNRFLAERTGGTYSTLKVQPAELEDSGVYFCASSSRLRGVLNTGELFFGEGSRLTVL.